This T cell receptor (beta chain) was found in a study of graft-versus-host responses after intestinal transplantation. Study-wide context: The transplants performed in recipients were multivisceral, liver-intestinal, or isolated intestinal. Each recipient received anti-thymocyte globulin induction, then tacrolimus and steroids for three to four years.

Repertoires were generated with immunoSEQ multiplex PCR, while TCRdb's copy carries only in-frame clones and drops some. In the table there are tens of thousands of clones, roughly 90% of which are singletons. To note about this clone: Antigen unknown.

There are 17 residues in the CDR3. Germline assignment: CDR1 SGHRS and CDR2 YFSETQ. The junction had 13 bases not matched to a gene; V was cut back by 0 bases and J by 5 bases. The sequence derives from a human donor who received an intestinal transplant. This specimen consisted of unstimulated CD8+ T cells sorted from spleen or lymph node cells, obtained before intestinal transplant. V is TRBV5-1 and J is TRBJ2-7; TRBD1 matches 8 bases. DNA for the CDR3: TGCGCCAGCAGCTTGGAGGGCCCCAGGGGGCGTCTCCACGAGCAGTACTTC. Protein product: CASSLEGPRGRLHEQYF.